The 23 T cell receptor beta chains presented below share a single source sample, sequenced in a study of blood T cell repertoires in COVID-19. This table comes from immunoSEQ multiplex PCR, and its TCRdb copy is limited to in-frame clones, with some not included. The table shows roughly 190,000 clones, with around 83% occurring only once. Sequencing was done on a sample of PBMCs or T cells enriched from blood (not recorded which). These receptors originate from a woman in her 40s in a cohort exposed to, infected with or recovered from COVID-19 (not recorded which).

The rearrangement links TRBV24-1 to TRBJ1-2, with D uncertain. V lost 4 bases and J 1 base, leaving 9 bases between the germline ends. The CDR3 runs 14 residues. Germline lookup yields CDR1 KGHDR and CDR2 SFDVKD. CDR3 sequence (DNA): TGTGCCACCAGTGACCGGGTAGTTAACTATGGCTACACCTTC. Its protein is CATSDRVVNYGYTF.

The CDR3 nucleotides are TGTGCCAGCAGTCGAACTGGGGCCTATCAGCCCCAGCATTTT. Protein: CASSRTGAYQPQHF. V is TRBV2 and J is TRBJ1-5, with D tentatively TRBD1 (5 bases). From germline, CDR1 is SNHLY and CDR2 FYNNEI. The germline V and J ends were trimmed by 5 bases and 5 bases, with 13 bases remaining between them. CDR3 size: 14 residues. Supplemented by reference TRBV2 and TRBJ1-5, the full variable domain reads EPEVTQTPSHQVTQMGQEVILRCVPISNHLYFYWYRQILGQKVEFLVSFYNNEISEKSEIFDDQFSVERPDGSNFTLKIRSTKLEDSAMYFCASSRTGAYQPQHFGDGTRLSIL.

This clone has only one observation. This chain uses TRBV11-3 with TRBJ2-3; unclear D gene. Germline V gene data show CDR1 as SGHNT and CDR2 as YENEEA. V was trimmed by 4 bases and J by 0 bases, leaving 11 bases between them. The CDR3 has 15 amino acids. In DNA, the CDR3 is TGTGCCAGCAGCTCCCGCGTATCTAGCACAGATACGCAGTATTTT. Translation: CASSSRVSSTDTQYF.

This sequence joins TRBV19 and TRBJ1-5; TRBD1 agrees at 9 bases. CDR1 LNHDA and CDR2 SQIVND come from the germline V gene (reference sequence). This CDR3 has 13 residues. The V and J ends lost 7 bases and 6 bases, in that order; junction bases with no gene match: 4. The CDR3 reads CASTTTGGQPQHF. The CDR3, as DNA: TGTGCCAGTACCACGACAGGGGGTCAGCCCCAGCATTTT.

The chain is built from TRBV19 and TRBJ1-3, with a tentative D call TRBD1 (6 bases). Germline-derived CDR1 and CDR2 are LNHDA and SQIVND (reference sequence). This CDR3 spans 15 amino acids. Trimming cost V 4 bases and J 3 bases, with 13 bases left between them. The CDR3 nucleotides are TGTGCCAGTAGTACGGCAGGGGCGGGTGGAAACACCATATATTTT. Translated: CASSTAGAGGNTIYF.

This clone was observed many times. The chain couples TRBV28 to TRBJ2-1; D gene unclear. The CDR3 totals 16 residues. Germline V gene lookup returns CDR1 MDHEN and CDR2 SYDVKM. V shed 3 bases and J shed 0 bases, with 12 bases lying between them. The DNA for the CDR3 is TGTGCCAGCAGTTTCAGGCTCGGCAGCTCCTACAATGAGCAGTTCTTC. As protein: CASSFRLGSSYNEQFF.

This chain links TRBV11-2 with TRBJ2-2, with 8 bases aligning to TRBD1. CDR3 length: 16 residues. Unmatched junction bases numbered 6, after V lost 1 base and J lost 5 bases. CDR1 is SGHAT and CDR2 is FQNNGV in the germline V gene. The CDR3 loop reads CASSLVPDRATGELFF. The CDR3 nucleotides are TGTGCCAGCAGCTTAGTCCCGGACAGGGCGACCGGGGAGCTGTTTTTT. Using reference TRBV11-2 and TRBJ2-2 for the parts outside the CDR3, the full variable domain is EAGVAQSPRYKIIEKRQSVAFWCNPISGHATLYWYQQILGQGPKLLIQFQNNGVVDDSQLPKDRFSAERLKGVDSTLKIQPAKLEDSAVYLCASSLVPDRATGELFFGEGSRLTVL.

The chain couples TRBV12-3 or TRBV12-4 to TRBJ2-7; D unresolved. CDR3 length: 13 residues. V lost 7 bases and J lost 3, with 13 bases in between. Here the CDR3 reads CASTPGRGYEQYF. The CDR3 nucleotides are TGTGCCAGCACCCCTGGAAGAGGCTACGAGCAGTACTTC.

The genes are TRBV28 and TRBJ2-5, with a possible D match to TRBD1 (6 bases). The germline gives CDR1 MDHEN, CDR2 SYDVKM. The CDR3 contains 15 residues. Trimming cost V 4 bases and J 4 bases, with 16 bases left between them. CDR3 coding DNA: TGTGCCAGCAGTTCAAACAGGGCGAGTATAGAGACCCAGTACTTC. Its protein is CASSSNRASIETQYF.

There are a few counts of this clone. The CDR3 DNA sequence: TGTGCCAGCAGCTTAGCGCGACTGGAGAACACCGGGGAGCTGTTTTTT. This encodes CASSLARLENTGELFF. The chain recombines TRBV7-6 with TRBJ2-2, with D uncertain. The CDR3 contains 16 residues. Germline V lookup: CDR1 SGHVS, CDR2 FNYEAQ. Trimming stripped 0 bases from V and 1 base from J, with 9 bases between.

V and J are TRBV13 and TRBJ2-5; 8 nucleotides align to TRBD1. The germline CDR1 and CDR2 sequences are PRHDT and FYEKMQ (reference sequence). This CDR3 region has 14 residues. V shed 5 bases, J shed 5 bases, and the junction held 7 bases outside the gene matches. The CDR3 loop reads CASSQQDREETQYF. In nucleotides, the CDR3 is TGTGCCAGCAGCCAGCAGGACAGGGAGGAGACCCAGTACTTC.

The chain combines TRBV28 with TRBJ2-7, with no clear D. Trimming removed 6 bases at V and 6 bases at J, with 9 bases between. The germline V gene encodes CDR1 MDHEN and CDR2 SYDVKM. The CDR3 is 11 amino acids. The CDR3 DNA is TGTGCCAGCAGCCCTCGGGTCGAGCAGTACTTC. Translating it yields CASSPRVEQYF.

The chain recombines TRBV30 with TRBJ2-3; 10 bases are a match to TRBD2. Per the germline V gene, CDR1 is GTSNPN and CDR2 is SVGIG (reference sequence). With 3 bases clipped from V and 2 bases from J, the junction kept 11 bases outside the gene matches. There are 17 residues in the CDR3. DNA of the CDR3: TGTGCCTGGAGAGGACTAGCGGTCAAAATAACCACAGATACGCAGTATTTT. Amino acids: CAWRGLAVKITTDTQYF.

V usage is TRBV28 and J usage is TRBJ1-1; tentative D call: TRBD1 (5 bases). In germline, CDR1 is MDHEN, CDR2 SYDVKM. This CDR3 is built from 12 residues. The V gene lost 10 bases and the J gene lost 4 bases, with 13 bases spanning the gap. The CDR3 is CATAAGGTEAFF. The CDR3 bases are TGTGCCACCGCGGCGGGGGGCACTGAAGCTTTCTTT.

This clone has a handful of counts. The chain couples TRBV28 to TRBJ1-2; 7 nucleotides align to TRBD1. V was clipped by 5 bases and J by 7 bases; unmatched bases: 10. Germline CDR1 is MDHEN and CDR2 is SYDVKM. The CDR3 length is 14 residues. The CDR3 DNA follows: TGTGCCAGCAGTCTCAACAGGGGACTAGGTGGCTACACCTTC. This codes for CASSLNRGLGGYTF.

The chain carries TRBV7-2 and TRBJ2-1; TRBD1 might be the D (5 bases). V was cut by 1 base and J by 5 bases, with 6 bases left in between. CDR3 length equals 13 residues. Germline V gene data show CDR1 as SGHTA and CDR2 as FQGNSA. For the CDR3, the DNA is TGTGCCAGCAGCTTAGAGACAGACAATGAGCAGTTCTTC. Amino acids: CASSLETDNEQFF.

The chain employs TRBV18 and TRBJ2-7; D possibly corresponds to TRBD1 (5 bases). CDR3 length: 14 amino acids. V was shortened by 4 bases and J by 2 bases, with 12 bases between the two germline ends. Germline-derived CDR1 and CDR2 are KGHSH and LQKENI. CDR3 sequence (DNA): TGTGCCAGCTCACTTGCAGGGTTCCCCTACGAGCAGTACTTC. Its protein product is CASSLAGFPYEQYF.

The genes are TRBV12-3 or TRBV12-4 and TRBJ2-7; D gene ambiguous. CDR3 length: 13 residues. V lost 1 base and J lost 7, with 11 bases in between. The CDR3 DNA reads as TGTGCCAGCAGTTTAGGCGCGGTGGAAGAGCAGTACTTC. It is translated as CASSLGAVEEQYF.

This chain joins TRBV5-8 and TRBJ1-5; TRBD1 agrees at 9 bases. CDR1 is SGHTS, CDR2 YDEGEE, per germline. Trimming cost V 4 bases and J 2 bases; bases outside gene matches: 4. The CDR3 loop spans 15 amino acids. The CDR3 sequence is CASSRTGEGNQPQHF. Written as DNA, the CDR3 is TGTGCCAGCAGCCGGACAGGGGAAGGCAATCAGCCCCAGCATTTT.

The chain carries TRBV3-1 (or the pseudogene TRBV3-2) and TRBJ1-2; possibly TRBD1 for D (5 bases). The V end was cut by 1 base, the J end by 8 bases, with 20 bases between. The CDR3 runs 16 residues. In germline, CDR1 is LGHDT, CDR2 YNNKEL (reference sequence). The CDR3 reads CASSQGSGRGLGGYTF. CDR3 nucleotide sequence: TGTGCCAGCAGCCAAGGGTCCGGGAGGGGCCTGGGGGGCTACACCTTC.

The chain couples TRBV3-1 (or the pseudogene TRBV3-2) to TRBJ2-5; D gene ambiguous. The V gene's germline CDR1 is LGHDT and CDR2 YNNKEL (reference sequence). Trimming left V 0 bases short and J 5 bases short, with 10 bases between. This CDR3 is 14 amino acids long. The CDR3 sequence: CASSQDPSSETQYF. CDR3 nucleotides: TGTGCCAGCAGCCAAGATCCCAGTTCGGAGACCCAGTACTTC.

The chain is built from TRBV19 and TRBJ1-5; D ambiguous. V was trimmed by 5 bases and J by 4 bases, leaving 9 bases between them. CDR1 LNHDA and CDR2 SQIVND come from the germline V gene (reference sequence). This CDR3 is 13 amino acids long. The CDR3 spells CASSETKNQPQHF. As DNA, the CDR3 is TGTGCCAGTAGTGAGACAAAAAATCAGCCCCAGCATTTT.

The rearrangement uses TRBV18 and TRBJ1-4; 9 nucleotides match TRBD1. Germline V gene data show CDR1 as KGHSH and CDR2 as LQKENI. The V gene end was trimmed by 3 bases and the J gene end by 10 bases; junction bases not matched to a gene: 15. The CDR3 is made up of 17 amino acids. CDR3 sequence reads: CASSPNIRGTGYGKLFF. DNA of the CDR3: TGTGCCAGCTCACCTAACATCCGTGGGACAGGGTATGGAAAACTGTTTTTT.